The 4 T cell receptor beta chains reported below all come from one sample, sequenced in a study of vaccination effects on CD4 cells after COVID-19. Their antigens remain unidentified. Clones were read by immunoSEQ multiplex PCR, and TCRdb kept only the in-frame ones, dropping some. The sample has around 20,000 clones; about 70% are singletons. CD4+ T cells specific for antigen were expanded with viral peptide pools by the ViraFEST assay before sequencing. Researchers isolated CD4+ T cells once around 11 days of culture had elapsed. The sequenced sample was CD4+ T cells from PBMCs cultured with HCoV-229E spike peptides, obtained before COVID-19 vaccination. These receptors came from a human donor who received a COVID-19 vaccine.

This clone was observed a handful of times. This chain links TRBV9 with TRBJ1-3; possibly TRBD1 for D (5 bases). The length of the CDR3 is 15 residues. Germline V CDR1 and CDR2: SGDLS, YYNGEE. Deletions cut 0 bases from V and 4 bases from J, with 11 bases between. The chain's CDR3 is CASSVDSGQGNTIYF. The DNA of the CDR3 is TGTGCCAGCAGCGTAGATTCAGGACAAGGAAACACCATATATTTT.

The chain couples TRBV11-2 to TRBJ2-5; 10 positions agree with TRBD2. The trim removed 4 bases at V and 5 bases at J, leaving 7 bases unmatched. CDR3 size: 15 residues. The germline gives CDR1 SGHAT, CDR2 FQNNGV. The DNA of the CDR3 is TGTGCCAGCAGCTCCTGGACTAGCGGTTTGGAGACCCAGTACTTC. Amino acids: CASSSWTSGLETQYF. The full variable domain, in which reference TRBV11-2 and TRBJ2-5 provide the parts outside the CDR3, is EAGVAQSPRYKIIEKRQSVAFWCNPISGHATLYWYQQILGQGPKLLIQFQNNGVVDDSQLPKDRFSAERLKGVDSTLKIQPAKLEDSAVYLCASSSWTSGLETQYFGPGTRLLVL.

The CDR3 nucleotides are TGTGCCAGCTCACCAGGGAGACAGGGGGGTTCGGGCTACACCTTC. Its protein product is CASSPGRQGGSGYTF. The J gene is TRBJ1-2, the V gene TRBV18; 9 nucleotides align to TRBD1. The CDR3 runs to 15 residues. The V and J ends lost 2 bases and 8 bases, in that order; junction bases with no gene match: 9. The germline CDR1 and CDR2 sequences are KGHSH and LQKENI.

This clone occurred once. The chain couples TRBV10-3 to TRBJ1-1; TRBD1 matches 10 bases. Germline trimming cut 10 bases from V and 5 bases from J; bases unmatched to any gene: 7. The V gene's germline CDR1 is ENHRY and CDR2 SYGVKD. This CDR3 has 13 amino acids. DNA for the CDR3: TGTGCCACCACGGGACAGGGGAATACTGAAGCTTTCTTT. Its translation is CATTGQGNTEAFF.